Shown below are 16 T cell receptor beta chains from a single sample sequenced in a study of cytotoxic CD8 clonotypes in ibrutinib-treated CLL. Sequencing used immunoSEQ multiplex PCR; TCRdb keeps in-frame clones, though not all of them. The sample gives 110,000 to 150,000 clones, 76% of which show up once; approximately 5.1% is in the top ten. This specimen was PBMCs, taken after 24 months of ibrutinib treatment. The source is a human donor with chronic lymphocytic leukemia.

J is TRBJ1-2 and V is TRBV11-2; tentative D call: TRBD1 (6 bases). V shed 7 bases and J shed 0 bases, with 21 bases lying between them. This CDR3 spans 17 amino acids. Per the germline V gene, CDR1 is SGHAT and CDR2 is FQNNGV. CDR3 coding DNA: TGTGCCAGCACGCAGGCTACCACAGGGCCGGCTAACTATGGCTACACCTTC. This codes for CASTQATTGPANYGYTF.

On this clone itself: The junction departs from germline at one end; a sequencing error may be responsible. The genes are TRBV4-2 and TRBJ2-5; either TRBD1 or TRBD2 may supply D (5 bases each). Germline-derived CDR1 and CDR2 are LGHNA and YNFKEQ. The CDR3 extends over 14 amino acids. The CDR3: CASSQEEGPGLRDF. The CDR3 DNA reads as TGTGCCAGCAGCCAAGAAGAGGGGCCGGGTCTTAGGGACTTC.

The J gene is TRBJ1-4, the V gene TRBV4-3, with D perhaps matching TRBD1 (5 bases). V shed 0 bases and J shed 8 bases, with 22 bases lying between them. The length of the CDR3 is 18 residues. Per germline, CDR1 LGHNA and CDR2 YSLEER. This CDR3 reads CASSQEGGVWAGREKLFF. CDR3 sequence (DNA): TGCGCCAGCAGCCAAGAGGGCGGCGTCTGGGCAGGGCGCGAAAAACTGTTTTTT.

This clone was counted ten times or more. The J gene is TRBJ2-7, the V gene TRBV21-1. TRBV21-1 is noted as a pseudogene. The CDR3 has 16 amino acids. DNA of the CDR3: TGTGCCAGCACCTCCTCAGGATGGCGGCGGCCACGAGAGCAGTACTTC. It encodes CASTSSGWRRPREQYF.

V gene TRBV7-9 combines with J gene TRBJ2-3; weak D call: TRBD1 (5 bases). The V and J ends lost 3 bases and 5 bases respectively, with 15 bases between them. The germline gives CDR1 SEHNR, CDR2 FQNEAQ (reference sequence). This CDR3 spans 15 amino acids. Written as DNA, the CDR3 is TGTGCCAGCAGCTTGGGTGTGGGGCTGGTAGATACGCAGTATTTT. Residues: CASSLGVGLVDTQYF.

The chain has TRBV6-5 and TRBJ2-5; the D gene is possibly TRBD1 (6 bases). V lost 5 bases and J lost 7, with 20 bases in between. The CDR3 extends over 15 amino acids. Germline lookup yields CDR1 MNHEY and CDR2 SVGAGI. CDR3 protein: CASSPGRTQGGTQYF. Written as DNA, the CDR3 is TGTGCCAGCAGTCCGGGACGGACCCAAGGGGGGACCCAGTACTTC.

This clone appeared a few times. The CDR3 DNA is TGCGCCAGCAAGGTGAAGGATCAGCCCCAGCATTTT. Protein sequence: CASKVKDQPQHF. This chain joins TRBV5-1 and TRBJ1-5; D not certain. The V gene lost 6 bases and the J gene lost 5 bases, with 9 bases spanning the gap. The CDR3 covers 12 residues. Per the germline V gene, CDR1 is SGHRS and CDR2 is YFSETQ.

The V call is TRBV10-3, the J call TRBJ2-5, with D perhaps matching TRBD1 or TRBD2 (6 bases each). Per the germline V gene, CDR1 is ENHRY and CDR2 is SYGVKD. Trimming took 8 bases from V and 5 from J, leaving 15 bases between them. The CDR3 is 13 residues long. CDR3 sequence reads: CAIGGGAGETQYF. In nucleotides, the CDR3 is TGTGCCATCGGGGGCGGGGCCGGGGAGACCCAGTACTTC.

The V gene is TRBV4-3, the J gene TRBJ1-6, with TRBD1 as a possible D gene (6 bases). Germline assignment: CDR1 LGHNA and CDR2 YSLEER. CDR3 length: 13 residues. The ends were cut back, 2 bases at V and 10 bases at J, with 9 bases in the middle. The CDR3 DNA sequence: TGCGCCAGCAGCCAAAACAGGGTCTCACCCCTCCACTTT. Amino acids: CASSQNRVSPLHF.

The rearrangement joins TRBV30 to TRBJ2-3; TRBD2 aligns across 7 bases. This CDR3 is built from 14 residues. The V gene end was trimmed by 3 bases and the J gene end by 2 bases; junction bases not matched to a gene: 5. Germline values: CDR1 GTSNPN, CDR2 SVGIG (reference sequence). This chain's CDR3 is CAWRGLAATDTQYF. The CDR3, as DNA: TGTGCCTGGAGGGGCCTAGCGGCCACAGATACGCAGTATTTT.

J is TRBJ1-3 and V is TRBV18; D is perhaps TRBD1 (5 bases). Trimming stripped 3 bases from V and 0 bases from J, with 12 bases between. The CDR3 length is 16 residues. Germline lookup yields CDR1 KGHSH and CDR2 LQKENI. The CDR3 sequence is CASSPAWGFSGNTIYF. CDR3 DNA sequence: TGTGCCAGCTCACCGGCTTGGGGCTTCTCTGGAAACACCATATATTTT.

The V and J genes are TRBV19 and TRBJ1-1, with D possibly being TRBD1 (6 bases). This CDR3 region has 14 residues. CDR1 LNHDA and CDR2 SQIVND come from the germline V gene (reference sequence). Trimming stripped 2 bases from V and 5 bases from J, with 12 bases between. Here the CDR3 DNA reads TGTGCCAGTAGTATACGGGGGCTGGGGACTGAAGCTTTCTTT. This translates into CASSIRGLGTEAFF.

The chain has TRBV28 and TRBJ2-7; tentative D call: TRBD2 (5 bases). Looked up from germline, CDR1 is MDHEN and CDR2 is SYDVKM. The germline V and J ends were trimmed by 6 bases and 2 bases, with 14 bases remaining between them. The CDR3 covers 14 residues. As DNA, the CDR3 is TGTGCCAGCAGCCAGAGCCGGGAAACCTACGAGCAGTACTTC. This gives the protein CASSQSRETYEQYF.

The chain couples TRBV6-6 to TRBJ2-2; D not certain. This CDR3 contains 13 residues. Trimming took 6 bases from V and 6 from J, leaving 11 bases between them. Germline CDR1 MNHNY, CDR2 SVGAGI (reference sequence). The CDR3 DNA follows: TGTGCCAGCAGCCCCACCTGGGCCGGGGAGCTGTTTTTT. Its protein is CASSPTWAGELFF.

The rearrangement uses TRBV27 and TRBJ2-7; weak D call: TRBD1 (6 bases). Trimming left V 2 bases short and J 0 bases short, with 26 bases between. Germline CDR1 and CDR2: MNHEY and SMNVEV (reference sequence). The CDR3 is 20 amino acids. The CDR3 DNA reads as TGTGCCAGCAGTTTAGTCGCTCTACCCGTGCCAGGGACAACCTCCTACGAGCAGTACTTC. It specifies CASSLVALPVPGTTSYEQYF.

The chain uses TRBV9 and TRBJ2-3, with D maybe TRBD2 (6 bases). Germline-derived CDR1 and CDR2 are SGDLS and YYNGEE. The CDR3 extends over 15 amino acids. Trimming pared 0 bases from V and 6 bases from J, leaving 14 bases between. The CDR3 DNA sequence: TGTGCCAGCAGCGTAGTGGCCATCCGGGGGGATACGCAGTATTTT. Translating gives CASSVVAIRGDTQYF.